The following is a T cell receptor beta chain sequence with its context. Trimming took off 7 bases at V and 7 bases at J, with 10 bases between the two ends. The germline V gene encodes CDR1 MNHEY and CDR2 SVGEGT. The CDR3 has 11 residues. This sample was included in a study of T-cell reconstitution after alpha-beta-depleted transplantation in children. The library targeted TCRbeta and was prepared with unique molecular identifiers. Each CDR3 protein is one row after TCRdb ran MiXCR on the PCR reads. This sample yields 500,000 or so distinct CDR3 sequences, of which 32% are seen a single time; 2% to 2.5% belongs to the top ten.

The clonotype comes from a human donor who donated a stem cell graft to a child with aplastic anemia. The V gene is TRBV6-2 or TRBV6-3, the J gene TRBJ1-2; D is uncertain. Material: PBMCs from the stem cell graft donor, obtained from the stem cell graft. CDR3 sequence reads: CASNDVGGYTF. In DNA, the CDR3 is TGTGCCAGCAACGACGTGGGTGGCTACACCTTC.